Included here is one T cell receptor beta chain sequence, with context. The specificity of this receptor is unknown. No clone much larger than this one lies a single base away; base qualities are absent. These data come from a study of cytomegalovirus exposure and HLA in healthy donors (TCRdb year 2017). Background for the entire study: In an earlier analysis of approximately 640 of the donors, around 300 Gb of sequence data and 117 million unique TCR beta sequences from about 180 million T cells were reported. An early release that covered fewer than 800 HLA-typed donors contained about 300 gigabases of sequencing data and tens of millions of unique TCR sequences. Of the approximately 400 genotyped donors, more than 75% were placed in the genetic ancestry cluster associated with self-reported Caucasian donors. The study was designed to test whether signatures of past pathogen exposure could be identified by cataloging public T cell receptors. The T cell repertoires of 550 to 850 subjects were profiled by immunosequencing and related to cytomegalovirus serostatus. A separate validation cohort of roughly 120 different subjects was used in addition to the roughly 700-subject first cohort. The study combined high-throughput TCR immunosequencing, statistical association of individual TCRs with disease status, and machine learning to predict cytomegalovirus infection status. A later analysis re-examined previously published TCR beta repertoires from about 670 donors and added high-resolution HLA genotyping to investigate patterns of TCR occurrence. In the later analysis, no new phenotypic data were used to find candidate immune exposures; instead, reliance was placed on TCR beta sequences and their occurrence across donors. An earlier analysis of 450 to 750 of the donors used high-throughput TCR beta sequencing to judge whether each TCR beta V gene segment behaved as functional or pseudogenic. Donor age, sex, ethnicity and CMV serostatus were collected together with the repertoire data. A later genetic analysis took genome-wide SNP genotypes for about 55% of the 666 donors and used that subset as a discovery cohort. All discovery cohort repertoires had been generated on a single sequencing platform. HLA typing included class I and class II loci at four-digit resolution. The number of typed donors differed by locus: about 629-630 for A, B, C, DRB1 and DQB1; approximately 520 for DQA1; some 610 for DPA1; and some 450 for DPB1. About five DR-DQ haplotypes were treated as single units for association and clustering because of strong linkage in the cohort. Across some 400 genotyped donors of the cohort, an average of roughly 230,000 unique TCR beta nucleotide sequences per donor were sequenced, and roughly a sixth of those sequences were non-productive. Findings and caveats that apply to the study as a whole: A cluster of highly shared sequence variants was judged likely to represent a technical artifact of the sequencing pipeline. A later analysis associated 16,951 TCR beta sequences with specific HLA alleles at a false discovery rate of 0.05. Seventeen rarely observed V segments, including chromosome 9 orphons, were excluded from the earlier analysis of just under 600 of the donors because counts were too low. Assigning TCR associations to individual alleles was difficult when HLA alleles, especially DR and DQ, strongly co-occurred. For the cohort, immune exposure information was limited to CMV serostatus. In a later genetic analysis, fewer N-insertions in productive TCRs were reported among donors in an Asian-associated ancestry cluster than the approximately 670-donor mean. Some IMGT-functional V segments, including TRBV6-2 and TRBV6-3, could not be told apart with the 87-base-pair reads, so those segments were excluded. Sequencing depth was assumed to be roughly uniform across donors in the presence/absence analyses, though that assumption may not hold. Several of the top co-occurrence clusters appeared to be linked to parvovirus B19, influenza, CMV and Epstein-Barr virus, according to a later analysis. It was suggested by the authors that the approach could potentially be generalized to other disease states and immunological phenotypes. The study listed 164 TCR beta chains as associated with cytomegalovirus. A few of the identified cytomegalovirus-associated TCR beta chains were confirmed in vitro to be specific for cytomegalovirus antigens. Compared with equally common non-associated chains, HLA-associated TCR beta chains in a later analysis were more clonally expanded and had lower generation probabilities. In a later genetic analysis, a missense DCLRE1C variant was associated with V-gene and J-gene trimming of TCR beta chains, and the association was replicated in an independent cohort. Cytomegalovirus status was reported to be diagnosed by the classifier with high specificity and sensitivity in both the original and validation cohorts. In a later analysis, most CMV-associated TCR beta chains were found to appear HLA-restricted, with HLA associations seemingly driven largely by CMV exposure. Because HLA typing was missing for some donors at each locus, association tests included only the typed subset. Most TCR sequences were observed very rarely across donors, whereas some public TCRs were present in many individuals. This cohort had only TCR beta chains sequenced, and the lack of alpha or paired-chain data limited which features could be detected. A further reported finding was that TCR beta sequences accurately predicted the HLA-A and HLA-B alleles for most subjects in the first cohort. Linkage disequilibrium might explain the correlated functional status among segregating V segments, but an unknown experimental factor could not be excluded. In an earlier analysis of roughly 500 of the donors, most TCR beta V segments appeared in productive rearrangements about 87% or about 30% of the time, broadly matching IMGT annotations. A later analysis found that TCR association rates varied across HLA loci, with DRB1 alleles showing the most associated TCRs and HLA-C alleles the fewest.

The library was made by the immunoSEQ multiplex PCR assay. The multiplex PCR relied on a mix of 60 forward primers for TCR Vbeta segments and 13 reverse primers for TCR Jbeta segments. The CDR3 region of rearranged TCR beta genes was amplified from genomic DNA with a multiplex PCR assay. The Illumina HiSeq System was used to sequence the amplified TCR beta libraries as 87-base-pair reads. The authors' pipeline ran thus. Across the 500 to 750 repertoires, a later analysis counted around 80 million unique TCR beta chains, 8.5 million to 12 million of which were shared by at least two donors. Raw reads were error-corrected and collapsed into unique sequences by a nearest-neighbor algorithm in which closely related sequences were merged to remove PCR and sequencing errors. V, D and J gene segments were assigned by aligning CDR3 sequences to IMGT reference sequences. For a sequence to be retained, a match of at least six nucleotides to both a V gene segment and a J gene segment was required. A rearrangement counted as productive if the CDR3 had no stop codons and remained in frame with V and J, and every other rearrangement counted as non-productive. Following IMGT convention, CDR3 was defined as the stretch from the second conserved V-encoded cysteine up to the conserved J-encoded phenylalanine. In an earlier analysis of roughly 580 of the donors, sequences lacking an unambiguous match to a single V gene segment were excluded. An earlier analysis of 587 of the donors classified V segments as functional when productive rearrangements were above 56.7% and as segregating when the standard deviation between donors was above 5%. A statistical classification framework was built to diagnose cytomegalovirus status from the catalog of TCR beta chain sequences. In a later analysis, V and J genes were assigned by comparing TCR nucleotide sequences against IMGT/GENE-DB human TR gene sequences. Using the TCRdist pipeline, a later analysis assigned CDR3 sequences along with most-parsimonious VDJ recombination scenarios. In a later analysis, each TCR beta chain was defined by its CDR3 amino acid sequence together with its V-gene family, and reads without a unique V-gene family were excluded. To address suspected cross-contamination and a sequencing artifact, a later analysis removed 450 to 700 highly shared, low-generation-probability nucleotide sequences. In a later analysis, a clonal expansion index was calculated for each public chain from normalized within-repertoire ranks of inferred template counts. In a later analysis, generation probabilities were computed with a VDJ recombination model fitted to out-of-frame rearrangements, and the resulting probabilities were checked against IGoR. In a later analysis, hypergeometric tests were used to score TCR-TCR, TCR-HLA and TCR-CMV co-occurrence, with a repertoire-size bias correction applied to TCR pairs. To estimate false discovery rates, a later analysis permuted the HLA or CMV assignments 20 times. In a later analysis, co-occurring TCRs were grouped using DBSCAN, with TCRdist sequence similarity added in when clustering inside HLA-allele-positive subsets. Repertoires with fewer than 30,000 or more than 120,000 public chains were left out of co-occurrence clustering, as were five repertoires with anomalous nucleotide sharing. What TCRdb holds here is the immuneACCESS table cut down to in-frame rearrangements. Part of the clones is not present; checked against another copy, under half of the missing clones reflect an unresolved V gene, and the others are unexplained. V and J calls and clone size are given by that table; D and trimming were obtained from the DNA. This sample comprises over 150,000 clones, around 80% of them detected only once. More than 3% of the sample is held by the ten biggest clonotypes.

Taken from the germline V gene, the CDR1 and CDR2 loops are SQVTM and ANQGSEA. There are 15 amino acids in the CDR3, from cysteine to phenylalanine inclusive. Only the CDR3 region is kept as DNA, spanning 45 bases read in frame from base 1. The cohort comprised some 700 healthy bone marrow donors. At the time of sampling, all cohort members were nominally healthy, though unrecorded immune exposures were likely present. The donor was CMV seropositive and was included in the group of about 290 seropositive cohort members. A peripheral blood sample was provided by each donor, and peripheral blood mononuclear cells were used for TCR beta sequencing. The Qiagen DNeasy Blood Extraction Kit was used to extract genomic DNA from the blood cell samples.

The sample taken for sequencing was PBMCs. The source is a woman aged 55-75 years in good health and CMV-seropositive. Recombination connected TRBV29-1 to TRBJ2-3, with 7 bases matching TRBD1. The DNA sequence is as follows: TGCAGTTCAAATTTTCTGGGACAGAGCACAGATACGCAGTATTTT. Translated, this is CSSNFLGQSTDTQYF.